This TCR beta chain was identified during a study of shared clonotypes between healthy human individuals. The protocol was immunoSEQ multiplex PCR, while the TCRdb copy is restricted to in-frame clones and leaves out a portion. In the table there are some 2,000,000 clones, 90% to 96% of which are singletons. V was pared by 2 bases and J by 8 bases, with 12 bases between. CDR1 is MNHNY and CDR2 is SVGAGI in the germline V gene (reference sequence). The CDR3 runs to 14 residues. The receptor comes from a man aged 18 to 30 in good health. The material sequenced was naive CD4+ T cells sorted from blood. The subset: CD45RA+ positively selected. The chain employs TRBV6-6 and TRBJ1-4; D remains ambiguous. The DNA of the CDR3 is TGTGCCAGCAGTTACAGTGGCGAGAGGGAAAAACTGTTTTTT. Residues: CASSYSGEREKLFF.